A single sample gave rise to the 22 T cell receptor beta chains below, sequenced in a study of blood T cell repertoires in COVID-19. Produced via immunoSEQ multiplex PCR; TCRdb's table is partial and in-frame only. Of roughly 130,000 clones listed, 70% to 85% were seen once; the top ten hold roughly 17%. The sequenced sample was peripheral blood. These receptors were obtained from a woman aged 45-65 years with acute or convalescent COVID-19.

This clone was observed a single time. This chain connects TRBV12-5 to TRBJ1-5; no clear D. Germline V gene data show CDR1 as LGHNT and CDR2 as FRNRAP. The CDR3 contains 13 residues. V lost 4 bases to trimming and J lost 3 bases, with 7 bases between them. For the CDR3, the DNA is TGTGCTAGTGGTTCTCTAACCAATCAGCCCCAGCATTTT. It is translated as CASGSLTNQPQHF.

The chain joins TRBV29-1 to TRBJ1-2; D possibly corresponds to TRBD1 (6 bases). V lost 3 bases, J lost 1 base, and 15 bases lay in between. The germline gives CDR1 SQVTM, CDR2 ANQGSEA. This CDR3 contains 15 residues. The CDR3 loop reads CSVDLPGGFNYGYTF. CDR3 in DNA: TGCAGCGTTGATCTTCCGGGGGGCTTTAACTATGGCTACACCTTC.

The chain joins TRBV6-5 to TRBJ1-4; TRBD1 aligns across 9 bases. The CDR3 is made up of 15 amino acids. The trim removed 6 bases at V and 4 bases at J, leaving 6 bases unmatched. CDR1 is MNHEY, CDR2 SVGAGI, per germline. CDR3 residues: CASRLRGQGNEKLFF. The CDR3 DNA sequence: TGTGCCAGCAGGCTCCGGGGACAGGGTAATGAAAAACTGTTTTTT.

V and J are TRBV19 and TRBJ2-2, with 7 positions matching TRBD2. Germline V gene data show CDR1 as LNHDA and CDR2 as SQIVND (reference sequence). V lost 6 bases to trimming and J lost 4 bases; unmatched junction nucleotides: 5. The length of the CDR3 is 14 residues. CDR3 amino acids: CASSLPSGTGELFF. The CDR3 nucleotides read TGTGCCAGTAGCCTACCTAGCGGCACCGGGGAGCTGTTTTTT.

The gene calls are TRBV7-2 and TRBJ2-5; D unclear. The length of the CDR3 is 13 residues. CDR1 SGHTA and CDR2 FQGNSA come from the germline V gene. Deletions cut 4 bases from V and 0 bases from J, with 6 bases between. CDR3 in amino acids: CASSYSDQETQYF. The DNA for the CDR3 is TGTGCCAGCAGCTATTCAGACCAAGAGACCCAGTACTTC.

The chain combines TRBV5-4 with TRBJ1-1; tentative D call: TRBD1 (6 bases). With 0 bases removed from V and 1 base from J, the gap between germline ends came to 10 bases. The CDR3 totals 15 residues. Germline values: CDR1 SGHNT, CDR2 YYREEE (reference sequence). The CDR3 loop reads CASSLGGPQNTEAFF. The DNA for the CDR3 is TGTGCCAGCAGCTTGGGGGGGCCTCAGAACACTGAAGCTTTCTTT. The full variable domain, with the rest looked up from reference TRBV5-4 and TRBJ1-1, is ETGVTQSPTHLIKTRGQQVTLRCSSQSGHNTVSWYQQALGQGPQFIFQYYREEENGRGNFPPRFSGLQFPNYSSELNVNALELDDSALYLCASSLGGPQNTEAFFGQGTRLTVV.

This rearrangement joins TRBV4-2 to TRBJ1-1; tentatively, D is TRBD1 (6 bases). This CDR3 is built from 14 residues. V shed 0 bases and J shed 4 bases, with 9 bases lying between them. CDR1 LGHNA and CDR2 YNFKEQ come from the germline V gene. This CDR3 reads CASSQDGGLTEAFF. The CDR3 bases are TGTGCCAGCAGCCAAGACGGGGGGCTCACTGAAGCTTTCTTT.

The chain has TRBV18 and TRBJ1-4; 7 nucleotides align to TRBD1. This CDR3 is built from 14 residues. Germline-derived CDR1 and CDR2 are KGHSH and LQKENI. Unmatched junction bases numbered 6, after V lost 3 bases and J lost 8 bases. CDR3 in amino acids: CASSPGQGGEKLFF. The DNA for the CDR3 is TGTGCCAGCTCACCGGGCCAGGGGGGCGAAAAACTGTTTTTT.

This sequence joins TRBV5-1 and TRBJ1-5; the match to TRBD1 covers 9 bases. Germline V gene sequence: CDR1 SGHRS, CDR2 YFSETQ. The length of the CDR3 is 15 residues. With V trimmed by 0 bases and J by 4 bases, 2 bases remained unmatched. The CDR3 spells CASSLGDRANQPQHF. The CDR3 bases are TGCGCCAGCAGCTTGGGGGACAGGGCAAATCAGCCCCAGCATTTT.

V usage is TRBV28 and J usage is TRBJ1-5, with unresolved D. The germline CDR1 and CDR2 sequences are MDHEN and SYDVKM. Deletions cut 1 base from V and 6 bases from J, with 4 bases between. The CDR3 runs 12 residues. The CDR3 protein is CASSLFSQPQHF. DNA for the CDR3: TGTGCCAGCAGTTTATTCTCTCAGCCCCAGCATTTT.

This clone was counted a single time. This sequence joins TRBV14 and TRBJ1-2; the D gene is possibly TRBD1 (6 bases). This CDR3 is 15 amino acids long. Germline CDR1 SGHDN, CDR2 FVKESK. Trimming removed 0 bases from V and 4 bases from J, with 12 bases in between. Here the CDR3 reads CASSQERGRGYGYTF. The CDR3 bases are TGTGCCAGCAGCCAAGAAAGAGGCAGGGGCTATGGCTACACCTTC.

This chain uses TRBV5-1 with TRBJ1-2; TRBD1 might be the D (5 bases). Trimming cost V 0 bases and J 8 bases, with 11 bases left between them. Germline CDR1 reads SGHRS; CDR2 reads YFSETQ. This CDR3 spans 13 amino acids. The CDR3 loop is CASSLDLGEGYTF. The CDR3, as DNA: TGCGCCAGCAGCTTGGATCTAGGGGAAGGCTACACCTTC.

CDR3 in DNA: TGTGCCAGCTCACCACGGCGGTCGGGGGGACTGTTTTTT. This translates into CASSPRRSGGLFF. This sequence joins TRBV18 and TRBJ1-4; a possible D gene is TRBD1 (5 bases). This CDR3 comprises 13 residues. Per the germline V gene, CDR1 is KGHSH and CDR2 is LQKENI. Between the trimmed V and J ends, which lost 1 base and 13 bases, there was a span of 13 bases.

V usage is TRBV19 and J usage is TRBJ1-1; D call uncertain. Germline V gene lookup returns CDR1 LNHDA and CDR2 SQIVND (reference sequence). V was cut by 4 bases and J by 1 base, with 10 bases left in between. The CDR3 has 14 residues. The CDR3 DNA is TGTGCCAGTAGTACCTACACGGGGAACACTGAAGCTTTCTTT. Translating gives CASSTYTGNTEAFF.

The V and J genes are TRBV9 and TRBJ1-3; D is perhaps TRBD1 (6 bases). Germline CDR1 is SGDLS and CDR2 is YYNGEE. Trimming shortened V by 0 bases and J by 4 bases, and 11 bases separated the two germline ends. The CDR3 length is 15 residues. CDR3 DNA: TGTGCCAGCAGCGTAGGGGACATGGCAGGAAACACCATATATTTT. Protein product: CASSVGDMAGNTIYF.

The V and J genes are TRBV12-5 and TRBJ1-2; D may be TRBD1 (5 bases). V lost 0 bases, J lost 0 bases, and 14 bases lay in between. This CDR3 contains 17 residues. Germline CDR1 and CDR2: LGHNT and FRNRAP. CDR3 residues: CASGLVPPGISNYGYTF. The CDR3 DNA is TGTGCTAGTGGTTTGGTACCCCCAGGGATATCTAACTATGGCTACACCTTC.

The chain recombines TRBV12-3 or TRBV12-4 with TRBJ2-2; D call uncertain. V was clipped by 6 bases and J by 8 bases, with 10 bases between them. This CDR3 contains 12 residues. CDR3 in DNA: TGTGCCAGCAGCCCTAACAGAGGGGAGCTGTTTTTT. The encoded protein is CASSPNRGELFF.

The gene calls are TRBV5-1 and TRBJ1-4; 7 nucleotides align to TRBD1. CDR3 length equals 15 residues. Germline V gene data show CDR1 as SGHRS and CDR2 as YFSETQ. J gave up 7 bases and V 0 bases, and 6 bases lay outside the gene matches. In DNA form, the CDR3 reads TGCGCCAGCAGCTTGGGACAGGGCGGCGGTGAAAAACTGTTTTTT. This gives the protein CASSLGQGGGEKLFF.

This sequence joins TRBV11-2 and TRBJ1-6, with 8 bases aligning to TRBD1. Germline V gives CDR1 SGHAT, CDR2 FQNNGV. The CDR3 extends over 15 amino acids. With V trimmed by 1 base and J by 9 bases, 5 bases remained unmatched. The CDR3 DNA sequence: TGTGCCAGCAGCTTAGCCGACAGGGGTCCTTCACCCCTCCACTTT. Its protein is CASSLADRGPSPLHF.

This clone was seen once. The rearrangement links TRBV19 to TRBJ1-5, with D possibly matching TRBD1 (6 bases). Trimming left V 4 bases short and J 0 bases short, with 7 bases between. The CDR3 has 14 amino acids. In germline, CDR1 is LNHDA, CDR2 SQIVND (reference sequence). CDR3 region: CASSTTGSNQPQHF. CDR3 in DNA: TGTGCCAGTAGTACGACAGGTAGCAATCAGCCCCAGCATTTT. The variable domain in full, completed from reference TRBV19 and TRBJ1-5, reads DGGITQSPKYLFRKEGQNVTLSCEQNLNHDAMYWYRQDPGQGLRLIYYSQIVNDFQKGDIAEGYSVSREKKESFPLTVTSAQKNPTAFYLCASSTTGSNQPQHFGDGTRLSIL.

The chain combines TRBV11-2 with TRBJ2-3; tentative D call: TRBD2 (6 bases). With 4 bases removed from V and 3 bases from J, the gap between germline ends came to 14 bases. This CDR3 has 15 residues. CDR1 is SGHAT, CDR2 FQNNGV, per germline. In DNA, the CDR3 is TGTGCCAGCAGCTCCGGAGGGGCTCGGACAGATACGCAGTATTTT. Amino acid sequence: CASSSGGARTDTQYF.

V usage is TRBV4-1 and J usage is TRBJ2-3; 11 positions agree with TRBD1. The junction had 5 bases not matched to a gene; V was cut back by 1 base and J by 5 bases. The CDR3 runs 16 residues. Per germline, CDR1 MGHRA and CDR2 YSYEKL. The CDR3 nucleotides read TGCGCCAGCAGCCAAGCCGGGACAGGGGGAATAGATACGCAGTATTTT. Protein product: CASSQAGTGGIDTQYF.